Below, 12 T cell receptor beta chains from the same sample are listed, as sequenced in a study of blood T cells in healthy people across ages. With a J-beta primer mix and a sample-barcoded 5' primer, a second PCR ran roughly 6 to 12 cycles. TCRdb reanalysed the 5' RACE reads using MiXCR and keeps one entry per CDR3 protein. The profile shows 650,000 to 800,000 distinct CDR3 sequences, approximately 44% of them singletons. The specimen was blood. The origin of the receptors is a man aged 60 to 69 in good health.

This rearrangement joins TRBV5-1 to TRBJ2-4; D is uncertain. V lost 4 bases, J lost 0 bases, and 14 bases lay in between. CDR1 and CDR2 (germline): SGHRS, YFSETQ. This CDR3 has 16 amino acids. For the CDR3, the DNA is TGCGCCAGCAGCCCCGTAGACACCTTAGCCAAAAACATTCAGTACTTC. Its protein product is CASSPVDTLAKNIQYF. Full variable domain (rest looked up from reference TRBV5-1 and TRBJ2-4): KAGVTQTPRYLIKTRGQQVTLSCSPISGHRSVSWYQQTPGQGLQFLFEYFSETQRNKGNFPGRFSGRQFSNSRSEMNVSTLELGDSALYLCASSPVDTLAKNIQYFGAGTRLSVL.

The table lists this clonotype with a few counts. This rearrangement joins TRBV14 to TRBJ2-5, with D unclear. The CDR3 is made up of 14 amino acids. Deletions cut 7 bases from V and 2 bases from J, with 14 bases between. Germline V gene sequence: CDR1 SGHDN, CDR2 FVKESK. The CDR3 bases are TGTGCCAGCACCGGCGACCTCCCTCAAGAGACCCAGTACTTC. This encodes CASTGDLPQETQYF.

V usage is TRBV9 and J usage is TRBJ2-7; 7 bases agree with TRBD1. CDR3 length: 15 amino acids. Germline V gene lookup returns CDR1 SGDLS and CDR2 YYNGEE. The V segment lost 4 bases and the J segment 2 bases; nucleotides outside the gene matches: 9. The CDR3, as DNA: TGTGCCAGCAGCCGACAGGGCTCATCGGCCTACGAGCAGTACTTC. It specifies CASSRQGSSAYEQYF.

This chain joins TRBV10-3 and TRBJ2-5, with 8 bases fitting TRBD1. With 2 bases clipped from V and 5 bases from J, the junction kept 16 bases outside the gene matches. CDR1 ENHRY and CDR2 SYGVKD come from the germline V gene. This CDR3 comprises 18 residues. CDR3 loop: CAISEPGMSRQGSETQYF. Written as DNA, the CDR3 is TGTGCCATCAGTGAGCCGGGTATGAGTCGACAGGGGTCGGAGACCCAGTACTTC.

The chain recombines TRBV12-3 or TRBV12-4 with TRBJ2-7; D is undetermined. The CDR3 spans 12 residues. With 8 bases removed from V and 10 bases from J, the gap between germline ends came to 18 bases. The CDR3 DNA sequence: TGTGCCAGCTCACTATCCCCTTACGCTCAGTACTTC. Amino acids: CASSLSPYAQYF.

This clonotype showed up just a few times. This chain links TRBV5-1 with TRBJ1-1; possible D gene TRBD1, 6 bases. Germline V gives CDR1 SGHRS, CDR2 YFSETQ. V was shortened by 3 bases and J by 0 bases, with 9 bases between the two germline ends. This CDR3 spans 14 amino acids. This CDR3 is CASSSDSMNTEAFF. Here the CDR3 DNA reads TGCGCCAGCAGCTCGGACAGCATGAACACTGAAGCTTTCTTT.

The V and J genes are TRBV4-3 and TRBJ1-2, with 7 bases aligning to TRBD1. After removal of 4 bases from V and 7 bases from J, the junction contained 15 bases not matched to a gene. The CDR3 length is 16 residues. The germline V gene encodes CDR1 LGHNA and CDR2 YSLEER. The CDR3 coding sequence is TGCGCCAGCAGCCGAGGCCTTACAGGGGTAAAGGGTGGCTACACCTTC. Amino acid sequence: CASSRGLTGVKGGYTF.

This chain uses TRBV28 with TRBJ1-2, with TRBD1 matching 7 bases. CDR3 size: 14 residues. V shed 5 bases, J shed 4 bases, and the junction held 7 bases outside the gene matches. Germline V CDR1 and CDR2: MDHEN, SYDVKM. The CDR3 region is CASSLTGAVYGYTF. In DNA, the CDR3 is TGTGCCAGCAGTCTCACAGGGGCGGTCTATGGCTACACCTTC.

As to this clonotype: An end of the junction differs from the germline gene, which may be a read error. The J gene is TRBJ2-2, the V gene TRBV7-2; 11 bases map to TRBD2. The V gene's germline CDR1 is SGHTA and CDR2 FQGNSA. This CDR3 has 16 amino acids. The DNA of the CDR3 is TGCGCCAGCAGCTCACTAGCGGGGGCCATCACCGGGGAGCTGTTTTTT. Translating gives CASSSLAGAITGELFF.

This clonotype appeared many times. J is TRBJ2-7 and V is TRBV12-3 or TRBV12-4; D is ambiguous. Trimming took 3 bases from V and 6 from J, leaving 12 bases between them. This CDR3 comprises 13 residues. CDR3 sequence (DNA): TGTGCCAGCAGTTTTGGGCTAGTTAGCGAGCAGTACTTC. This codes for CASSFGLVSEQYF.

In the case of this clonotype: A junction boundary mismatches the germline segment, possibly from a read error. The chain joins TRBV6-5 to TRBJ1-4; 7 bases line up with TRBD1. CDR1 and CDR2 (germline): MNHEY, SVGAGI. This CDR3 contains 21 residues. CDR3: CASSYSGDRLRATATNEKLFF. DNA of the CDR3: TGCGCCAGCAGTTACTCTGGGGACAGACTAAGAGCTACCGCAACTAATGAAAAACTGTTTTTT.

This clonotype has only a few counts. The CDR3 nucleotides read TGCAGTGCTAGAAGGGGCGAGCAGTACTTC. This sequence encodes CSARRGEQYF. The rearrangement uses TRBV20-1 and TRBJ2-5; D perhaps matches TRBD1 (5 bases). With the DNA end fitting TRBJ2-7 better, the J assignment may be wrong. Germline loops: CDR1 DFQATT, CDR2 SNEGSKA (reference sequence). This CDR3 has 10 amino acids.